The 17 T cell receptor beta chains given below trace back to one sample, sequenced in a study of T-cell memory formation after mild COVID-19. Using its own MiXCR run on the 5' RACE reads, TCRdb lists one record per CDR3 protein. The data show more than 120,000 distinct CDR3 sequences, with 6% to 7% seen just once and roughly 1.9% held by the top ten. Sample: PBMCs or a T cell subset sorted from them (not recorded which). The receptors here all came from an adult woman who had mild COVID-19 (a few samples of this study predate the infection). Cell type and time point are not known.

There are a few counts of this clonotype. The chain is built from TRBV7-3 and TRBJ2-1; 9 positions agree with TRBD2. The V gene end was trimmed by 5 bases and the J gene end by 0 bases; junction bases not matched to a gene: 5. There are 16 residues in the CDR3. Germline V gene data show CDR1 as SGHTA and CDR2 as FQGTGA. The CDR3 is CASSTSSGSSYNEQFF. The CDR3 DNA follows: TGTGCCAGCAGCACAAGTAGCGGGAGCTCCTACAATGAGCAGTTCTTC. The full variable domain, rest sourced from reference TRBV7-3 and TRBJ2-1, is GAGVSQTPSNKVTEKGKYVELRCDPISGHTALYWYRQSLGQGPEFLIYFQGTGAADDSGLPNDRFFAVRPEGSVSTLKIQRTERGDSAVYLCASSTSSGSSYNEQFFGPGTRLTVL.

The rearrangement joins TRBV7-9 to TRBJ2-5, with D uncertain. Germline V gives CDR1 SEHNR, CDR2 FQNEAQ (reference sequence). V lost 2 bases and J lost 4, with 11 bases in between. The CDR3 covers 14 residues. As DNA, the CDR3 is TGTGCCAGCAGCTTACACACAGCCCGAGAGACCCAGTACTTC. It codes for CASSLHTARETQYF.

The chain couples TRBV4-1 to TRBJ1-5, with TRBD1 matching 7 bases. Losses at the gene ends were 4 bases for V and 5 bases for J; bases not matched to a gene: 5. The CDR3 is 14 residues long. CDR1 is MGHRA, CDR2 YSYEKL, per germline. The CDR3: CASSLGTVDQPQHF. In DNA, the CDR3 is TGCGCCAGCAGCCTCGGGACAGTGGATCAGCCCCAGCATTTT.

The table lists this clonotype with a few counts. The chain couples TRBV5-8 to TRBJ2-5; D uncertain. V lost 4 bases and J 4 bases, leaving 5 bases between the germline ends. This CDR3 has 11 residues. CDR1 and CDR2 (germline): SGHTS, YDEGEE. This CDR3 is CASSEVETQYF. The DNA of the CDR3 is TGTGCCAGCAGCGAGGTAGAGACCCAGTACTTC.

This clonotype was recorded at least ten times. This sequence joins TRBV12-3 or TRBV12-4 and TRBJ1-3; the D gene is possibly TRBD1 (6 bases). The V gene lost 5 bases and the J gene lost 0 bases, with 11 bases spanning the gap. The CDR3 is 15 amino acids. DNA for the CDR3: TGTGCCAGCAGTCCCCAACAGGGCTCTGGAAACACCATATATTTT. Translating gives CASSPQQGSGNTIYF.

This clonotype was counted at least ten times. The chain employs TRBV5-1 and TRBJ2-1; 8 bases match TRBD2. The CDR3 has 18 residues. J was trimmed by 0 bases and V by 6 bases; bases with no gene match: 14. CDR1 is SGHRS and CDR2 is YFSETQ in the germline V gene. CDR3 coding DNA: TGCGCCAGCACCCCGAGTCGGGGGGGAACCCCCTCCTACAATGAGCAGTTCTTC. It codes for CASTPSRGGTPSYNEQFF.

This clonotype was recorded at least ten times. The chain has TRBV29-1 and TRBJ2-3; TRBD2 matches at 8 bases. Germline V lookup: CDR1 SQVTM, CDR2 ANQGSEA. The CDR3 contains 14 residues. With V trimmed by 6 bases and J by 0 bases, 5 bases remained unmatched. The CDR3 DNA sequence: TGCAGCGTAAGCGGGGGTGGTAGCACAGATACGCAGTATTTT. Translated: CSVSGGGSTDTQYF.

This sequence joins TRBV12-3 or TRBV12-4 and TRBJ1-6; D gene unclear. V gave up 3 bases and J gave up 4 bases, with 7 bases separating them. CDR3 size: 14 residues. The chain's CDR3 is CASSFGGYNSPLHF. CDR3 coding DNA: TGTGCCAGCAGTTTCGGCGGGTATAATTCACCCCTCCACTTT.

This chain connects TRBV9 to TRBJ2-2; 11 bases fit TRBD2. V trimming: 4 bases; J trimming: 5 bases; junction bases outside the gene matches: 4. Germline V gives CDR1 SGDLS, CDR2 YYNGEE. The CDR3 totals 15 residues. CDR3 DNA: TGTGCCAGCAGCCCAACTAGCGGGGGAACCGGGGAGCTGTTTTTT. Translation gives CASSPTSGGTGELFF.

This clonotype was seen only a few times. CDR3 protein: CASSGDRGLGQPQHF. The CDR3 nucleotides read TGTGCCAGCAGCGGGGACAGGGGCCTGGGTCAGCCCCAGCATTTT. The chain links TRBV2 to TRBJ1-5; 10 bases match TRBD1. The CDR3 contains 15 residues. Trimming took 6 bases from V and 6 from J; bases not matched to a gene: 8. The germline V gene has CDR1 SNHLY and CDR2 FYNNEI.

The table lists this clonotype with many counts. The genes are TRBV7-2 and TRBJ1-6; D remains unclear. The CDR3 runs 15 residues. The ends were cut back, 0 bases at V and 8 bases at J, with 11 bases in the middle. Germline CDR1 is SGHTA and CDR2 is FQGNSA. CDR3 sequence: CASSLARISYSPLHF. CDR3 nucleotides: TGTGCCAGCAGCTTAGCGCGGATTTCCTATTCACCCCTCCACTTT.

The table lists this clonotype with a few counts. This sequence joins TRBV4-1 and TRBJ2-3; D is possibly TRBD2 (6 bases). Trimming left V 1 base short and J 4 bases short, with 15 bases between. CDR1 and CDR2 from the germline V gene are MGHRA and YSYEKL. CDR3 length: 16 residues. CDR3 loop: CASSQGRLGTADTQYF. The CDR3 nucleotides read TGCGCCAGCAGCCAAGGTCGACTTGGGACTGCAGATACGCAGTATTTT.

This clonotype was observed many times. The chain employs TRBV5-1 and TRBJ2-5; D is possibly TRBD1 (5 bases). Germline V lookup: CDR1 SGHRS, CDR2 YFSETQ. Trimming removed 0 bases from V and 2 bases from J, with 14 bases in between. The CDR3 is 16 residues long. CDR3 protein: CASSLDPQGPQETQYF. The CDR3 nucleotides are TGCGCCAGCAGCTTGGATCCCCAGGGCCCACAAGAGACCCAGTACTTC.

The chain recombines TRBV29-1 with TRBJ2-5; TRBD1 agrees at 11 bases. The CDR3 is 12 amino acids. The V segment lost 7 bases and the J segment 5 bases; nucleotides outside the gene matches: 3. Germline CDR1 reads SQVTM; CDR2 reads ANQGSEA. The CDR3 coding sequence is TGCAGCGCCCGGACAGGGGGCGAGACCCAGTACTTC. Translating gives CSARTGGETQYF.

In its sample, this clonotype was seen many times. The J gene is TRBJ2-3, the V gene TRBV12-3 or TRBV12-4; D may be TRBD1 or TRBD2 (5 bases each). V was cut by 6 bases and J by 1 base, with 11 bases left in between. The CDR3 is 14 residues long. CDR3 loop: CASSLLGGTDTQYF. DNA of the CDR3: TGTGCCAGCAGCCTTCTGGGGGGCACAGATACGCAGTATTTT.

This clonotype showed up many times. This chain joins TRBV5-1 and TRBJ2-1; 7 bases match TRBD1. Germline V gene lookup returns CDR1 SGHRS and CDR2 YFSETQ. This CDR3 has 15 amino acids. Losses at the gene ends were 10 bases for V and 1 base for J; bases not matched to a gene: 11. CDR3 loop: CACTVLRGSYNEQFF. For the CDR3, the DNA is TGCGCCTGTACGGTCCTCAGGGGGTCCTACAATGAGCAGTTCTTC.

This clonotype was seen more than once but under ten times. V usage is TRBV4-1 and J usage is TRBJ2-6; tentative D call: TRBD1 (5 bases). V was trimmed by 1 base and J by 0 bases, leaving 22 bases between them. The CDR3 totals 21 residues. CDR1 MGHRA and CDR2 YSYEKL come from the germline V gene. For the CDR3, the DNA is TGCGCCAGCAGCCAAGTCAGGGAAGGCCTTCCTTTCTTCTCTGGGGCCAACGTCCTGACTTTC. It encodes CASSQVREGLPFFSGANVLTF.